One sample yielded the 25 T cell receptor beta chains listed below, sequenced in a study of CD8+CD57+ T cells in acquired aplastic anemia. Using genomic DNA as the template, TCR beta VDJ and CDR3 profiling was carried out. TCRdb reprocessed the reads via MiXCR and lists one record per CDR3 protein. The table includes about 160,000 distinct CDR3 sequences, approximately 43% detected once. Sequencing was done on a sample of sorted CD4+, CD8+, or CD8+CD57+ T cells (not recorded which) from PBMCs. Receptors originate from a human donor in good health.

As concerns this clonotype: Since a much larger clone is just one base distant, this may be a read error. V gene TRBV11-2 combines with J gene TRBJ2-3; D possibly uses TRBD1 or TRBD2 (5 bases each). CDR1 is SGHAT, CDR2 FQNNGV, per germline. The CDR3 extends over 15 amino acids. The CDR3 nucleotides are TGTGCCAGCAGCCCCCGTCGAGCGGACACAAATACGCAGTATTTT. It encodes CASSPRRADTNTQYF.

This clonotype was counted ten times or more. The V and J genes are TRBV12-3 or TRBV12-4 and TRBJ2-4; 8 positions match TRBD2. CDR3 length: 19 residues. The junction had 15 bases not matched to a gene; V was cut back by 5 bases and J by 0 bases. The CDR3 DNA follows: TGTGCCAGCAGTCAACCCATCTCTACGGGGGGGCTAGCCAAAAACATTCAGTACTTC. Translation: CASSQPISTGGLAKNIQYF.

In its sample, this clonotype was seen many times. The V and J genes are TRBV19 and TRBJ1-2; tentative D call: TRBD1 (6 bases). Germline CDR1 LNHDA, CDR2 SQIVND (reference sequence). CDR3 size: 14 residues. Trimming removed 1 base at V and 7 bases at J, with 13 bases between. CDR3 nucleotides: TGTGCCAGTAGTATAGGGTCAGGGGCTGCTGGCTACACCTTC. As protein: CASSIGSGAAGYTF.

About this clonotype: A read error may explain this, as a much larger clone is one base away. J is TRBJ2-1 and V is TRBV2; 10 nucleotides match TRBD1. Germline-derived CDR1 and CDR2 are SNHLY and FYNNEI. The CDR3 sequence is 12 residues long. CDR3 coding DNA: TGTGCCAGCAGCGGCGGGACAGGGGCCCAGTCCTTC. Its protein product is CASSGGTGAQSF.

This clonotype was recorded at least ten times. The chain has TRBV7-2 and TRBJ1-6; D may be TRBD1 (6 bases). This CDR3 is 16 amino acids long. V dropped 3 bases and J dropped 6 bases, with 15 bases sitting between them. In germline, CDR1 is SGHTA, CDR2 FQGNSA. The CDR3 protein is CASSLSTGLGNSPLHF. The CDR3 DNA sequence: TGTGCCAGCAGCTTGAGTACAGGGCTGGGTAATTCACCCCTCCACTTT.

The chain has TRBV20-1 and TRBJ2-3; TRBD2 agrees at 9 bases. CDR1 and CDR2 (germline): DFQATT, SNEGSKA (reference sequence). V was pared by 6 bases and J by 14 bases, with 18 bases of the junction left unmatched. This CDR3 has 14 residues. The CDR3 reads CSARALAGPIRTYF. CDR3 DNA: TGCAGTGCAAGGGCCCTAGCGGGACCGATACGCACGTATTTT.

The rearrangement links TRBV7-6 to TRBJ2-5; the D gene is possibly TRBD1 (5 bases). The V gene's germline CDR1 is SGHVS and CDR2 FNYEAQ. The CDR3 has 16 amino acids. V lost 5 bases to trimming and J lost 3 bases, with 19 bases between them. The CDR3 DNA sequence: TGTGCCAGCAGCCATCCGGCTGACAGATTAGAAGAGACCCAGTACTTC. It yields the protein CASSHPADRLEETQYF.

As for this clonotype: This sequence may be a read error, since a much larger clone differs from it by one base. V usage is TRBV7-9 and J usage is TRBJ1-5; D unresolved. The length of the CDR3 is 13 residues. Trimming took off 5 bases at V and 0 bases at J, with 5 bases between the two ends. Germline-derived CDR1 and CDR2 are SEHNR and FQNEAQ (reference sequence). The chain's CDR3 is CASSRSSNQPQHF. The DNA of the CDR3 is TGTGCCAGCAGCCGAAGTAGCAATCAGCCCCAGCATTTT.

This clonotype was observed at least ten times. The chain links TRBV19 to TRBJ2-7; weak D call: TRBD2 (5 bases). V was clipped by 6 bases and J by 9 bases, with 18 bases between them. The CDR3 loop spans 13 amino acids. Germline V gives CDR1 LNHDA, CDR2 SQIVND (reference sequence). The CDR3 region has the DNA TGTGCCAGTAGAGGAGCGGACCAAGGAGGGCAGTACTTC. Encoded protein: CASRGADQGGQYF.

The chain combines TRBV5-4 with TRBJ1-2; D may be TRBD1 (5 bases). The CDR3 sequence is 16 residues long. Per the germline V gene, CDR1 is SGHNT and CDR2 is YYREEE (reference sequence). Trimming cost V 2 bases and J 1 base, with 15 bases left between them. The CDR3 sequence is CASSLELGTNNYGYTF. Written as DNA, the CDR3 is TGTGCCAGCAGCTTAGAGCTTGGGACCAATAACTATGGCTACACCTTC.

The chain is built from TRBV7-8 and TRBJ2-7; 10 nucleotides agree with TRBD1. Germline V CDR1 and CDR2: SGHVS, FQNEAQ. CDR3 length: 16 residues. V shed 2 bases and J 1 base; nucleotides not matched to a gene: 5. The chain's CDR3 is CASSLRQGALSYEQYF. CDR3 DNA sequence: TGTGCCAGCAGCTTACGACAGGGGGCGCTTTCCTACGAGCAGTACTTC.

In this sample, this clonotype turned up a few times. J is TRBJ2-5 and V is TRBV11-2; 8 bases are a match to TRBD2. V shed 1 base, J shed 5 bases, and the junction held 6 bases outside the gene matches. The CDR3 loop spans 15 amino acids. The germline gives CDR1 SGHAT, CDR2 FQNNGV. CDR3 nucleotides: TGTGCCAGCAGCTTAGTAATAGCGGGGATGGAGACCCAGTACTTC. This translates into CASSLVIAGMETQYF.

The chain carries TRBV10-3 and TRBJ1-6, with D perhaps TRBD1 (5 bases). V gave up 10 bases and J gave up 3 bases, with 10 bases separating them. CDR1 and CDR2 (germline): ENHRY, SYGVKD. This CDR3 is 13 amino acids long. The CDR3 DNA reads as TGTGCCACTGCGACAGTCTATAATTCACCCCTCCACTTT. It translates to CATATVYNSPLHF.

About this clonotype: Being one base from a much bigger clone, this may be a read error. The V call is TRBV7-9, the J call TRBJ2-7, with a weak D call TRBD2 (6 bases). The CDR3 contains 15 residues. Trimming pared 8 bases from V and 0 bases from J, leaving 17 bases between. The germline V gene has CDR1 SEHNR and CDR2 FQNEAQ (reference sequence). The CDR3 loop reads CASRILEGPSYEQYF. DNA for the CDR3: TGTGCCAGCCGAATCTTGGAGGGGCCCTCCTACGAGCAGTACTTC.

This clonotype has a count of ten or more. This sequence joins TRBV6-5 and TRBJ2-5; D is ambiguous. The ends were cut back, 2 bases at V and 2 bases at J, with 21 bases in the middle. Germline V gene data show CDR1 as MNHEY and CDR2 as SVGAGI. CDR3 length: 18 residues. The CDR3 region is CASSYDDPGHTRQETQYF. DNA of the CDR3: TGTGCCAGCAGTTACGACGACCCCGGGCATACACGGCAAGAGACCCAGTACTTC.

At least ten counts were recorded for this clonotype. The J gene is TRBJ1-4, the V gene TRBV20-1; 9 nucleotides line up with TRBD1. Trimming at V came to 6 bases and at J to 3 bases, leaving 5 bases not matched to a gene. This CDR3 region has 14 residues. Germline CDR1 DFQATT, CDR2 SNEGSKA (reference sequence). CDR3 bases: TGCAGTGCCTCGGACAGGGGATCTAATGAAAAACTGTTTTTT. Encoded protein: CSASDRGSNEKLFF.

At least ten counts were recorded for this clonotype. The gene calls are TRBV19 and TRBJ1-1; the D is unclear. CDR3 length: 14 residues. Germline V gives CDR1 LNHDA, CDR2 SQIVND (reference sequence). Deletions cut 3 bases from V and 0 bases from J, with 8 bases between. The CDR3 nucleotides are TGTGCCAGTAGTATGGTGAATCTGAACACTGAAGCTTTCTTT. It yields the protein CASSMVNLNTEAFF.

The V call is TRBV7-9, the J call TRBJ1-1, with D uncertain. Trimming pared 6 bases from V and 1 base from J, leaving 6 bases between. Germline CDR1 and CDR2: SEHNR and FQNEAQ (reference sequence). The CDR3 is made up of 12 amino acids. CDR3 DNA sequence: TGTGCCAGCAGGTCCTCGAACACTGAAGCTTTCTTT. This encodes CASRSSNTEAFF.

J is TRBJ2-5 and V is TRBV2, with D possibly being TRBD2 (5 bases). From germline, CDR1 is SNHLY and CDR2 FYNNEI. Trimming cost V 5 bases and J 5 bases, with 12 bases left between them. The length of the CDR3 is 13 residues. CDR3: CASSSGKAETQYF. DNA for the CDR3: TGTGCCAGCAGTAGCGGCAAAGCGGAGACCCAGTACTTC.

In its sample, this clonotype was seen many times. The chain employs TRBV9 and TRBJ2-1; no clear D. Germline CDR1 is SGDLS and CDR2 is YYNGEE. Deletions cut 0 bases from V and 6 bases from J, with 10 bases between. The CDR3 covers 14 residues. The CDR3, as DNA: TGTGCCAGCAGCGTAGAGGCAAAGCCCAATGAGCAGTTCTTC. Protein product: CASSVEAKPNEQFF.

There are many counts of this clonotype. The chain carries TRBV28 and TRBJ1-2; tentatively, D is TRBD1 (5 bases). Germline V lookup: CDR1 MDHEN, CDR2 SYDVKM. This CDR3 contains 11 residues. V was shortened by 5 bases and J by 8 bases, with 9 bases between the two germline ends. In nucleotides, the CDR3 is TGTGCCAGCAGTACTGGGGACGGCTACACCTTC. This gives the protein CASSTGDGYTF.

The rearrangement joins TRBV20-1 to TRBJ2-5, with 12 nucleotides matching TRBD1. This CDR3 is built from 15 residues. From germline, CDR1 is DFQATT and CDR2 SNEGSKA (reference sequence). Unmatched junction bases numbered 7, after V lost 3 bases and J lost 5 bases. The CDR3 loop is CSASPRDRGRETQYF. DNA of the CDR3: TGCAGTGCTAGCCCCCGGGACAGGGGGCGTGAGACCCAGTACTTC.

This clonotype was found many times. CDR3 loop: CAISESPPSGRRATDTQYF. The CDR3, as DNA: TGTGCCATCAGTGAGTCTCCACCAAGCGGGAGGAGGGCCACAGATACGCAGTATTTT. The genes are TRBV10-3 and TRBJ2-3; 9 bases line up with TRBD2. V gave up 0 bases and J gave up 2 bases; unmatched junction bases: 12. The CDR3 covers 19 residues. Germline CDR1 is ENHRY and CDR2 is SYGVKD.

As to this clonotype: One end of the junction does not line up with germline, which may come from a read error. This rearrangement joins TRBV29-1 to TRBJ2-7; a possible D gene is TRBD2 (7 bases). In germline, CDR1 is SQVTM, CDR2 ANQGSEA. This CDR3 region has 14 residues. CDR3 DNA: TGCAGCGTGGTTTGGGGGGGCGCCTCGGTCGAGCAGTGCTTC. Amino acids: CSVVWGGASVEQCF.

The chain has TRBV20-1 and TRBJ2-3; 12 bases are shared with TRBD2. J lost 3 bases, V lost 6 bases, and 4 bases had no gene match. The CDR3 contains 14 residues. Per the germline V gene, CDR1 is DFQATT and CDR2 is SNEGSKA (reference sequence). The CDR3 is CSAPTSGRTDTQYF. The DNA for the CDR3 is TGCAGTGCACCGACTAGCGGGAGAACAGATACGCAGTATTTT.